This T cell receptor (beta chain) was recorded in a study of T cell repertoires in cytomegalovirus infection. In the study overall: Indications of both CMV infection and matching HLA type were provided by public TCR beta signatures. Study-wide results and caveats: What dominated the ex vivo response were HLA-C-restricted CMV-specific TCR beta clonotypes. Based on cumulative public TCR beta family frequency, carriers of CMV plus the relevant HLA were identified.

TCRdb itself ran the reads through MiXCR, one entry per CDR3 protein. This table has roughly 110,000 distinct CDR3 sequences, over 9% appearing once. Germline loops: CDR1 MNHEY, CDR2 SMNVEV (reference sequence). With 3 bases removed from V and 6 bases from J, the gap between germline ends came to 12 bases. This CDR3 has 14 residues. Concerning this clonotype: Its target is unknown.

The sequencing sample was made of PBMCs, sequenced either directly or after in vitro stimulation (not recorded which). This rearrangement joins TRBV27 to TRBJ1-5; D is unclear. The origin of this receptor is a human donor in good health (CMV status not recorded). Some clones in this sample may be carry-over from other donors' samples. The CDR3 loop is CASSFRGEGQPQHF. DNA for the CDR3: TGTGCCAGCAGTTTTCGGGGAGAGGGTCAGCCCCAGCATTTT.